A single sample is the source of the 10 T cell receptor beta chains below, sequenced in a study of T-cell memory formation after mild COVID-19. TCRdb re-called the 5' RACE reads with MiXCR, one entry per CDR3 protein. The table has roughly 170,000 distinct CDR3 sequences, 20% to 25% seen once. Sequenced sample: PBMCs or a T cell subset sorted from them (not recorded which). These receptors originate from an adult woman who had mild COVID-19 (a few samples of this study predate the infection). Cell type and time point are not known.

This clonotype was counted only a few times. The chain uses TRBV6-5 and TRBJ1-2; TRBD1 is a possible D gene (5 bases). CDR1 and CDR2 (germline): MNHEY, SVGAGI. The CDR3 length is 15 residues. V dropped 7 bases and J dropped 4 bases, with 19 bases sitting between them. Written as DNA, the CDR3 is TGTGCCAGCACCTTTCTATCCGGGACTACCTATGGCTACACCTTC. Translation gives CASTFLSGTTYGYTF.

The rearrangement uses TRBV4-2 and TRBJ2-1; possibly TRBD1 for D (5 bases). Germline values: CDR1 LGHNA, CDR2 YNFKEQ. V gave up 7 bases and J gave up 4 bases, with 14 bases separating them. This CDR3 has 14 residues. The CDR3 nucleotides read TGTGCCAGCAACCAGAACCAGGGTTACAATGAGCAGTTCTTC. The encoded protein is CASNQNQGYNEQFF.

The genes are TRBV24-1 and TRBJ2-1, with D possibly matching TRBD2 (6 bases). V lost 9 bases and J 4 bases, leaving 24 bases between the germline ends. Germline-derived CDR1 and CDR2 are KGHDR and SFDVKD. The CDR3 sequence is 17 residues long. The CDR3 coding sequence is TGTGCCACCGAACCATGGGGCGGGGCCGGGACGTACAATGAGCAGTTCTTC. It specifies CATEPWGGAGTYNEQFF.

This clonotype was counted only a few times. The rearrangement links TRBV15 to TRBJ2-3; D ambiguous. Germline V gene sequence: CDR1 LNHNV, CDR2 YYDKDF (reference sequence). The CDR3 contains 14 residues. V was clipped by 4 bases and J by 1 base, with 9 bases between them. The CDR3 nucleotides read TGTGCCACCAGCACCGTTGGGGGCACAGATACGCAGTATTTT. Translated, it gives CATSTVGGTDTQYF.

V usage is TRBV5-1 and J usage is TRBJ1-1, with D uncertain. CDR3 length: 16 amino acids. Trimming shortened V by 6 bases and J by 0 bases, and 18 bases separated the two germline ends. The V gene's germline CDR1 is SGHRS and CDR2 YFSETQ. CDR3 protein: CASMLNSFGLNTEAFF. The CDR3, as DNA: TGCGCCAGCATGTTAAATTCCTTTGGGTTGAACACTGAAGCTTTCTTT.

The J gene is TRBJ2-1, the V gene TRBV7-6; D unresolved. CDR1 and CDR2 from the germline V gene are SGHVS and FNYEAQ. The V and J ends lost 3 bases and 0 bases respectively, with 9 bases between them. This CDR3 spans 15 amino acids. DNA of the CDR3: TGTGCCAGCAGCTTTAGGCTTAGCTCCTACAATGAGCAGTTCTTC. Translating gives CASSFRLSSYNEQFF. Looking up the rest from reference TRBV7-6 and TRBJ2-1 gives the full variable domain: GAGVSQSPRYKVTKRGQDVALRCDPISGHVSLYWYRQALGQGPEFLTYFNYEAQQDKSGLPNDRFSAERPEGSISTLTIQRTEQRDSAMYRCASSFRLSSYNEQFFGPGTRLTVL.

The genes are TRBV13 and TRBJ2-7; D may match TRBD1 or TRBD2 (7 bases each). Germline lookup yields CDR1 PRHDT and CDR2 FYEKMQ (reference sequence). Trimming pared 2 bases from V and 5 bases from J, leaving 22 bases between. This CDR3 spans 17 amino acids. The CDR3 region is CASSLPGGAARGNEQYF. In nucleotides, the CDR3 is TGTGCCAGCAGCTTACCAGGGGGGGCCGCGAGAGGGAACGAGCAGTACTTC.

The chain couples TRBV21-1 to TRBJ1-1; the listed D gene, TRBD1, was not tested against the DNA. TRBV21-1 is termed a pseudogene. The CDR3 runs to 16 residues. The CDR3 coding sequence is TGTGCCAGCAGCAAAGTGATAAGGGGAAGGGGCACTGAAGCTTTCTTT. This gives the protein CASSKVIRGRGTEAFF.

The chain is built from TRBV6-2 or TRBV6-3 and TRBJ2-1, with D unresolved. CDR3 size: 15 residues. The germline CDR1 and CDR2 sequences are MNHEY and SVGEGT. The V end lost 6 bases, the J end lost 5 bases, and 17 bases lay between the germline ends. The CDR3 region has the DNA TGTGCCAGCAGCCGAGCTCTCGGACCGCACAATGAGCAGTTCTTC. Its protein is CASSRALGPHNEQFF.

This chain uses TRBV4-2 with TRBJ1-1; D unclear. Trimming shortened V by 0 bases and J by 0 bases, and 11 bases separated the two germline ends. The CDR3 sequence is 16 residues long. Germline V gives CDR1 LGHNA, CDR2 YNFKEQ. DNA of the CDR3: TGTGCCAGCAGCCAAGATGGGCTTCGAATGAACACTGAAGCTTTCTTT. Translation gives CASSQDGLRMNTEAFF.